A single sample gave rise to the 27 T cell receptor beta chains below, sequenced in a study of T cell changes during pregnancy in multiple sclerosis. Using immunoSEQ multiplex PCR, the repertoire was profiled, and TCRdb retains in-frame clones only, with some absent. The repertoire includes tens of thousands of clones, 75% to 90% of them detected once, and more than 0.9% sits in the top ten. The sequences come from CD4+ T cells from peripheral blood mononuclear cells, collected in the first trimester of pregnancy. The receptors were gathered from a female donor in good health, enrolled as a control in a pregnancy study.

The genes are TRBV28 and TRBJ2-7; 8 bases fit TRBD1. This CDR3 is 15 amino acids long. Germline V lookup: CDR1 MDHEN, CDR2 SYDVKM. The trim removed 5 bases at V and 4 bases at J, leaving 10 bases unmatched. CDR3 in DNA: TGTGCCAGCAGTGCCCCCGGGACAGGCAAGTACGAGCAGTACTTC. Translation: CASSAPGTGKYEQYF. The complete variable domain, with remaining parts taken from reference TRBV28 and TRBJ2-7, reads DVKVTQSSRYLVKRTGEKVFLECVQDMDHENMFWYRQDPGLGLRLIYFSYDVKMKEKGDIPEGYSVSREKKERFSLILESASTNQTSMYLCASSAPGTGKYEQYFGPGTRLTVT.

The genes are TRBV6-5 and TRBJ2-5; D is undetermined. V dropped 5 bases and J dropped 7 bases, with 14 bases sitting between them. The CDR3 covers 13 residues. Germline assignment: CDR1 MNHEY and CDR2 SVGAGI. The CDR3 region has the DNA TGTGCCAGCAGTCCACACCCGTCGGGGACCCAGTACTTC. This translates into CASSPHPSGTQYF.

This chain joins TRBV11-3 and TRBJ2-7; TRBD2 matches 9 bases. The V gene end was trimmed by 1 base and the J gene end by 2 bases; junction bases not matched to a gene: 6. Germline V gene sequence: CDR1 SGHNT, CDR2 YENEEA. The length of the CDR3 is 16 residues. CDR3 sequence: CASSLGGLAGPYEQYF. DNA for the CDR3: TGTGCCAGCAGCTTAGGAGGGCTAGCGGGGCCCTACGAGCAGTACTTC.

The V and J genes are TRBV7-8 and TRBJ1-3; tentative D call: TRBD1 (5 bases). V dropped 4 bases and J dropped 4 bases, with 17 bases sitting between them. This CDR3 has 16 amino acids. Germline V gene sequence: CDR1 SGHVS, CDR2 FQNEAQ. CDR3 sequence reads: CASSSLLQAEGNTIYF. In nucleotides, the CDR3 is TGTGCCAGCAGCTCCCTGTTACAGGCGGAGGGAAACACCATATATTTT. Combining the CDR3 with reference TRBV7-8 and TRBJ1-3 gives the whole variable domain GAGVSQSPRYKVAKRGQDVALRCDPISGHVSLFWYQQALGQGPEFLTYFQNEAQLDKSGLPSDRFFAERPEGSVSTLKIQRTQQEDSAVYLCASSSLLQAEGNTIYFGEGSWLTVV.

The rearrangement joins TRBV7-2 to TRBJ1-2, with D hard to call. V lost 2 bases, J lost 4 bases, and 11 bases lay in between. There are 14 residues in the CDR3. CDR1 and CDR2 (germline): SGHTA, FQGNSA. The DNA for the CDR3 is TGTGCCAGCAGCTTAAGCCCAACCCTCTATGGCTACACCTTC. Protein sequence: CASSLSPTLYGYTF.

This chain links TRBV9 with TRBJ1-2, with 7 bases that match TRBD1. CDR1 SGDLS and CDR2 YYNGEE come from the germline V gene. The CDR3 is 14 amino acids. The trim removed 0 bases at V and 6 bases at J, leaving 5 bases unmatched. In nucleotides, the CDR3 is TGTGCCAGCAGCGTAGCTGCCCAGGGGGATGGCTACACCTTC. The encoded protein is CASSVAAQGDGYTF.

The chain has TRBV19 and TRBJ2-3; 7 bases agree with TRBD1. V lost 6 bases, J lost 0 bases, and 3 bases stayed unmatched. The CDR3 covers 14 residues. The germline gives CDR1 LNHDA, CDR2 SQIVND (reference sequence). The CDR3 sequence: CASRQTGSTDTQYF. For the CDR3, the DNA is TGTGCCAGTAGACAGACAGGGAGCACAGATACGCAGTATTTT. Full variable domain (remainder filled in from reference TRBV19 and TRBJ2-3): DGGITQSPKYLFRKEGQNVTLSCEQNLNHDAMYWYRQDPGQGLRLIYYSQIVNDFQKGDIAEGYSVSREKKESFPLTVTSAQKNPTAFYLCASRQTGSTDTQYFGPGTRLTVL.

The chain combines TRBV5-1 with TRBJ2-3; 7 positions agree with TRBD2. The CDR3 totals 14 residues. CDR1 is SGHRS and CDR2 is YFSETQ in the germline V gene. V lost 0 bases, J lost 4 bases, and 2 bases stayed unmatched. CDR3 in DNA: TGCGCCAGCAGCTTGGGGGGGGGACCAGATACGCAGTATTTT. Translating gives CASSLGGGPDTQYF. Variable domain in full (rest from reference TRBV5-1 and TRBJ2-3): KAGVTQTPRYLIKTRGQQVTLSCSPISGHRSVSWYQQTPGQGLQFLFEYFSETQRNKGNFPGRFSGRQFSNSRSEMNVSTLELGDSALYLCASSLGGGPDTQYFGPGTRLTVL.

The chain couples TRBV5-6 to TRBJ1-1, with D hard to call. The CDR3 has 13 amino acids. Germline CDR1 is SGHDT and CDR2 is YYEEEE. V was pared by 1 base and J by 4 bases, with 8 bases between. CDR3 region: CASSLSSSTEAFF. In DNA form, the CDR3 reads TGTGCCAGCAGCTTGTCGAGTAGCACTGAAGCTTTCTTT.

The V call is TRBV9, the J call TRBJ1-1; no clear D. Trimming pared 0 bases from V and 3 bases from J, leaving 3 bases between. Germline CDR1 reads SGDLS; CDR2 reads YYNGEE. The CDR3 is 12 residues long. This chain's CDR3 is CASSVADTEAFF. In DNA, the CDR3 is TGTGCCAGCAGCGTAGCGGACACTGAAGCTTTCTTT. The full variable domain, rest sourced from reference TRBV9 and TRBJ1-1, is DSGVTQTPKHLITATGQRVTLRCSPRSGDLSVYWYQQSLDQGLQFLIQYYNGEERAKGNILERFSAQQFPDLHSELNLSSLELGDSALYFCASSVADTEAFFGQGTRLTVV.

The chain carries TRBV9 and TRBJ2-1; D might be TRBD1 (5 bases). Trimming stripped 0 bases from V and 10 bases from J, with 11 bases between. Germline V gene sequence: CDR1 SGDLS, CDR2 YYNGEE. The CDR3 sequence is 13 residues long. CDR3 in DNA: TGTGCCAGCAGCGTAGCTCAGGGAAGCGAGCAGTTCTTC. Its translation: CASSVAQGSEQFF.

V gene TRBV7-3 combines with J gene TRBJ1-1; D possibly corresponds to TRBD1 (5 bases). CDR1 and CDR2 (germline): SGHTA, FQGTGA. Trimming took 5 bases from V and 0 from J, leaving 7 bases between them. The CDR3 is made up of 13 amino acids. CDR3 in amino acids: CASSPQVNTEAFF. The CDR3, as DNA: TGTGCCAGCAGCCCACAGGTGAACACTGAAGCTTTCTTT.

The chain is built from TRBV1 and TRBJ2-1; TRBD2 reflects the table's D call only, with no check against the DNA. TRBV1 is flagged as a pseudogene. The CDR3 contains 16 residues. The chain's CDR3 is CTSSQDSGRAYNEQFF. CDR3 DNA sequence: TGCACCAGCAGCCAAGATAGCGGGAGAGCCTACAATGAGCAGTTCTTC.

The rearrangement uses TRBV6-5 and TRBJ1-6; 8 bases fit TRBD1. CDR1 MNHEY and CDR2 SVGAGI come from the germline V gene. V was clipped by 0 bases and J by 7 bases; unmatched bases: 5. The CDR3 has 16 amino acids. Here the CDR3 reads CASSYSGQGVNSPLHF. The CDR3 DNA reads TGTGCCAGCAGTTACTCAGGACAGGGCGTAAATTCACCCCTCCACTTT.

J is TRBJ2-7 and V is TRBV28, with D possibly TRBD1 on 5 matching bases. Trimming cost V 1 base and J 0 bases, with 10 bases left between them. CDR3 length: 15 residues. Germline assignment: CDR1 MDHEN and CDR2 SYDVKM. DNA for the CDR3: TGTGCCAGCAGTTTATTCAGGGCGAGCTCCTACGAGCAGTACTTC. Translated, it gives CASSLFRASSYEQYF.

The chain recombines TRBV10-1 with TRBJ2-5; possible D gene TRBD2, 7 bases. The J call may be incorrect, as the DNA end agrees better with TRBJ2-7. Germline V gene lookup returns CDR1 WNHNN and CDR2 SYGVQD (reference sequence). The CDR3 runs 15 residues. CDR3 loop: CASSESGGRRYEQYF. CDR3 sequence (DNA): TGCGCCAGCAGTGAGTCCGGGGGGCGCCGATACGAGCAGTACTTC.

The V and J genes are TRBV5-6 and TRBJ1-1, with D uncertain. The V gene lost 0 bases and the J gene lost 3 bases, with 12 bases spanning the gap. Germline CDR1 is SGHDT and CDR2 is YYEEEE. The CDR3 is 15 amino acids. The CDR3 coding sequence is TGTGCCAGCAGCTTGGTTCGGGGAGTAGACACTGAAGCTTTCTTT. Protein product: CASSLVRGVDTEAFF.

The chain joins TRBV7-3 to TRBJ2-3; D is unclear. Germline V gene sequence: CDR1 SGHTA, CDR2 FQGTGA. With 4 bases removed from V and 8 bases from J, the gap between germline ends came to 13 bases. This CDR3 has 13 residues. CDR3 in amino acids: CASSSSTPGTQYF. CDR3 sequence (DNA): TGTGCCAGCAGCTCCTCCACCCCGGGTACGCAGTATTTT. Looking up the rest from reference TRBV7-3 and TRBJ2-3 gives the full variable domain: GAGVSQTPSNKVTEKGKYVELRCDPISGHTALYWYRQSLGQGPEFLIYFQGTGAADDSGLPNDRFFAVRPEGSVSTLKIQRTERGDSAVYLCASSSSTPGTQYFGPGTRLTVL.

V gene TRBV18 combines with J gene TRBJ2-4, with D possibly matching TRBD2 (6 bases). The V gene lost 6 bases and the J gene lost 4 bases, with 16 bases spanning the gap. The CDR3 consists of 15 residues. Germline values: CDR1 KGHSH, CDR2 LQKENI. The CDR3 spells CASSAGNRLKNIQYF. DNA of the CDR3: TGTGCCAGCTCCGCGGGGAATAGATTGAAAAACATTCAGTACTTC.

The CDR3 DNA follows: TGTGCCAGCAGCCAAGGATCAGGGGACGTCTCCTACGAGCAGTACTTC. As protein: CASSQGSGDVSYEQYF. This sequence joins TRBV4-2 and TRBJ2-7, with D possibly TRBD1 on 6 matching bases. The CDR3 consists of 16 residues. CDR1 LGHNA and CDR2 YNFKEQ come from the germline V gene. Trimming stripped 1 base from V and 0 bases from J, with 13 bases between.

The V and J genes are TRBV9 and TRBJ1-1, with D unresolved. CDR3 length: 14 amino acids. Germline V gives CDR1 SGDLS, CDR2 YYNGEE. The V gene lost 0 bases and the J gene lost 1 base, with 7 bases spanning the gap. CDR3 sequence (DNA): TGTGCCAGCAGCGTAGCGGCGGGGAACACTGAAGCTTTCTTT. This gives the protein CASSVAAGNTEAFF.

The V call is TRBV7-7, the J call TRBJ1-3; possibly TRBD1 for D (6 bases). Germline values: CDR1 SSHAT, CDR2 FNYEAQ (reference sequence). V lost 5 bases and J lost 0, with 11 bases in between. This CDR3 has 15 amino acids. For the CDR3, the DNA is TGTGCCAGCAGCCAGGGGACGGGCTCTGGAAACACCATATATTTT. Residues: CASSQGTGSGNTIYF.

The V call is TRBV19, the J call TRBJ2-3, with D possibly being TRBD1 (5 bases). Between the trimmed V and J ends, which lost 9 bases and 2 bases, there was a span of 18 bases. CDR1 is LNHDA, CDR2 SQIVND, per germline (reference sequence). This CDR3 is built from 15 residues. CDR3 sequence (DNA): TGTGCCAGCCGGAAACAGGCATCTTCCACAGATACGCAGTATTTT. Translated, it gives CASRKQASSTDTQYF.

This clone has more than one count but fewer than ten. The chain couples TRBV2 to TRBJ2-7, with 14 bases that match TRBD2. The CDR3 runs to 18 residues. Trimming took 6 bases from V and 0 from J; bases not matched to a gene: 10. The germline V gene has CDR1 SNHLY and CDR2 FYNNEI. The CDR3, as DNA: TGTGCCAGCAGCTTAGGACTAGCGGGAGGATTAGGCTCCTACGAGCAGTACTTC. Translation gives CASSLGLAGGLGSYEQYF.

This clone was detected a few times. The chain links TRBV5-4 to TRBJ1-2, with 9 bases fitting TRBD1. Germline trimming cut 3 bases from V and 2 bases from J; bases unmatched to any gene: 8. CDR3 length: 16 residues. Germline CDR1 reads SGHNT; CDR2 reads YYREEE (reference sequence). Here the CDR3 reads CASSSPGQGFNYGYTF. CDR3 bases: TGTGCCAGCAGCTCCCCCGGACAGGGGTTCAACTATGGCTACACCTTC.

The CDR3 region is CASSAKLAGGNLFWDEQFF. As DNA, the CDR3 is TGTGCCAGCAGTGCGAAACTAGCGGGAGGGAACCTTTTTTGGGATGAGCAGTTCTTC. The chain combines TRBV27 with TRBJ2-1, with 13 positions matching TRBD2. J gave up 8 bases and V 5 bases, and 18 bases lay outside the gene matches. The CDR3 has 19 amino acids. Germline V gives CDR1 MNHEY, CDR2 SMNVEV (reference sequence).

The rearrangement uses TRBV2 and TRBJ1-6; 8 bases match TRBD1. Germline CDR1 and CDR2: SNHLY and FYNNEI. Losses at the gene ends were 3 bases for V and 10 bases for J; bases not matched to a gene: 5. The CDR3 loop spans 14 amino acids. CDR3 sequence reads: CASSESGGGSPLHF. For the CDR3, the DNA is TGTGCCAGCAGTGAGTCAGGGGGCGGATCACCCCTCCACTTT. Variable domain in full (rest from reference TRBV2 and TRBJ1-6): EPEVTQTPSHQVTQMGQEVILRCVPISNHLYFYWYRQILGQKVEFLVSFYNNEISEKSEIFDDQFSVERPDGSNFTLKIRSTKLEDSAMYFCASSESGGGSPLHFGNGTRLTVT.